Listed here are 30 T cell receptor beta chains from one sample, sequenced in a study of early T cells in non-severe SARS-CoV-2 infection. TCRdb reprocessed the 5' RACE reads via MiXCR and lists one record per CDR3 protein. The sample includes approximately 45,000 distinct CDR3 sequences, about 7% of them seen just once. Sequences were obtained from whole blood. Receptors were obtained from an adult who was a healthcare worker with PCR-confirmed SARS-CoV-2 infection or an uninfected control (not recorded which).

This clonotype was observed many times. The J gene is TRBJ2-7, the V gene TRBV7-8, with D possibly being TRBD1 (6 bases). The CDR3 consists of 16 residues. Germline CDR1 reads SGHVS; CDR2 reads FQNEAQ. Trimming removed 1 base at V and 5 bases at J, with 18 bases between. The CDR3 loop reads CASSLERTVRIHEQYF. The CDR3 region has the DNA TGTGCCAGCAGCTTAGAGAGGACAGTCAGGATCCACGAGCAGTACTTC.

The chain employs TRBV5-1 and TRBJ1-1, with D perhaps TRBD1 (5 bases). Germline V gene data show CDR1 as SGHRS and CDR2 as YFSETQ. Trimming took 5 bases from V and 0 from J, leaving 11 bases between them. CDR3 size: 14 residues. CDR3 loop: CASSAGLMNTEAFF. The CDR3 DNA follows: TGCGCCAGCAGTGCGGGGCTAATGAACACTGAAGCTTTCTTT.

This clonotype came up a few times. CDR3: CASSTEGPSNTGELFF. The CDR3 coding sequence is TGTGCCAGTAGTACGGAGGGCCCATCGAACACCGGGGAGCTGTTTTTT. V usage is TRBV19 and J usage is TRBJ2-2; D might be TRBD2 (6 bases). CDR3 size: 16 residues. Per the germline V gene, CDR1 is LNHDA and CDR2 is SQIVND (reference sequence). The V and J ends lost 4 bases and 0 bases respectively, with 12 bases between them.

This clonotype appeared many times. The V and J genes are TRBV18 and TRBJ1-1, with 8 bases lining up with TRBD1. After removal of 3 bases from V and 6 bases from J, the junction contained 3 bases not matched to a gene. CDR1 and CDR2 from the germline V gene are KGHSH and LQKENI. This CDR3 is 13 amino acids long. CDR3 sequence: CASSPDRGAEAFF. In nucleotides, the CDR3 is TGTGCCAGCTCACCCGACAGGGGAGCTGAAGCTTTCTTT.

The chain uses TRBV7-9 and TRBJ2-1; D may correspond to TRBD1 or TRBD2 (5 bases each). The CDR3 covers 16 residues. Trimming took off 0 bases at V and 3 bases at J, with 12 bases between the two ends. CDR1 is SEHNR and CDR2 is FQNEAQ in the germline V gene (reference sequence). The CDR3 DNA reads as TGTGCCAGCAGCTTAGCCCCGGGACGGTACTACAATGAGCAGTTCTTC. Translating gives CASSLAPGRYYNEQFF.

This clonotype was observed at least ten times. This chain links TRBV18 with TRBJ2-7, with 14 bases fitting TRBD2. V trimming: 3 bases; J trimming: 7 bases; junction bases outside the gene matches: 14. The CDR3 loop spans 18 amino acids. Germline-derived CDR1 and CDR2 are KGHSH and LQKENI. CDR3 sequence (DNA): TGTGCCAGCTCACCGACTAGCGGGGGGGCCTTCGGCCCTAGGGAGCAGTACTTC. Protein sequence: CASSPTSGGAFGPREQYF.

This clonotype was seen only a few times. CDR3 coding DNA: TGTGCCAGCTCACCACCGGGCCGGGGAAACATTCAGTACTTC. It encodes CASSPPGRGNIQYF. This rearrangement joins TRBV18 to TRBJ2-4; D might be TRBD2 (5 bases). Germline CDR1 KGHSH, CDR2 LQKENI. This CDR3 is 14 amino acids long. V lost 0 bases, J lost 6 bases, and 9 bases lay in between.

CDR3 loop: CASGLRITEAFF. DNA of the CDR3: TGTGCTAGTGGTTTGCGGATCACTGAAGCTTTCTTT. The rearrangement links TRBV12-5 to TRBJ1-1; D unresolved. V dropped 2 bases and J dropped 4 bases, with 5 bases sitting between them. Germline-derived CDR1 and CDR2 are LGHNT and FRNRAP. This CDR3 comprises 12 residues.

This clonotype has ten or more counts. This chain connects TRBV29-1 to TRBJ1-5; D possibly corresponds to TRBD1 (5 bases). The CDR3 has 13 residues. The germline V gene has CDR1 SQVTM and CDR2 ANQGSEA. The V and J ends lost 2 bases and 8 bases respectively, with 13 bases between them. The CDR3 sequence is CSVEIRLGEPQHF. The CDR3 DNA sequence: TGCAGCGTTGAAATTAGGCTAGGGGAGCCCCAGCATTTT. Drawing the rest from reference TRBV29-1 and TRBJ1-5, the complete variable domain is SAVISQKPSRDICQRGTSLTIQCQVDSQVTMMFWYRQQPGQSLTLIATANQGSEATYESGFVIDKFPISRPNLTFSTLTVSNMSPEDSSIYLCSVEIRLGEPQHFGDGTRLSIL.

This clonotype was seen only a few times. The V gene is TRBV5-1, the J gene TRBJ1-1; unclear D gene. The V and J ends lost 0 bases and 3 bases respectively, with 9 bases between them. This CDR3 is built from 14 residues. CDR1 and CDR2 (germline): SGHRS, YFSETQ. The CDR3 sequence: CASSLGGGDTEAFF. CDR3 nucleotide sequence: TGCGCCAGCAGCTTGGGGGGTGGCGACACTGAAGCTTTCTTT.

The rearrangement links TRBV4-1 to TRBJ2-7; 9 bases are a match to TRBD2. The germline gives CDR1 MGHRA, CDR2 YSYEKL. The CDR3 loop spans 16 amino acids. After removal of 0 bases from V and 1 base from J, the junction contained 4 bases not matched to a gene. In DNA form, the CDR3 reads TGCGCCAGCAGCCAAGAGGGACTAGCCGGTTCCTACGAGCAGTACTTC. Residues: CASSQEGLAGSYEQYF.

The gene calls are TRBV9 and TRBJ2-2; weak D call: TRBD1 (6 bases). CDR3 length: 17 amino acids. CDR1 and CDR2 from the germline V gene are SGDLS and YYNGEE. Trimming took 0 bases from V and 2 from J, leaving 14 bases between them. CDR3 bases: TGTGCCAGCAGCGTAGTAGGCACAGGGCCTAACACCGGGGAGCTGTTTTTT. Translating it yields CASSVVGTGPNTGELFF.

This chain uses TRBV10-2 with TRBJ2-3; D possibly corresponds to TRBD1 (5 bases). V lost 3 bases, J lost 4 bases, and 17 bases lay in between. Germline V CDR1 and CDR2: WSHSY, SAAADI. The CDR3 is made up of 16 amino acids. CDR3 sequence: CASSDRTGDRADTQYF. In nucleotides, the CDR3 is TGCGCCAGCAGTGATCGCACAGGAGATCGGGCAGATACGCAGTATTTT.

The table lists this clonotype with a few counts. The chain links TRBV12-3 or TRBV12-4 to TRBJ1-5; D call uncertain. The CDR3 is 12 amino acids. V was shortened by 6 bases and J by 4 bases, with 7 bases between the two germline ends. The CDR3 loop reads CASSQRNQPQHF. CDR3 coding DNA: TGTGCCAGCAGCCAACGTAATCAGCCCCAGCATTTT.

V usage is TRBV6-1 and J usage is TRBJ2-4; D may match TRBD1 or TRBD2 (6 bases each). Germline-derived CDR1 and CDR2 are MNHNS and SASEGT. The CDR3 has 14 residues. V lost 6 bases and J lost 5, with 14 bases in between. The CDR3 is CASSGRGGENIQYF. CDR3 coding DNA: TGTGCCAGCAGCGGGAGAGGGGGAGAAAACATTCAGTACTTC.

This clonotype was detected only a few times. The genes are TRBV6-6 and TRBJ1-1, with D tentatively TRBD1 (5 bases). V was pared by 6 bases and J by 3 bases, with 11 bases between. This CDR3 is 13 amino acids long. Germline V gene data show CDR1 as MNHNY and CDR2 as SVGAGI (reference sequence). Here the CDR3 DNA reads TGTGCCAGCAGCTCCAGGGAGGACACTGAAGCTTTCTTT. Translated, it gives CASSSREDTEAFF.

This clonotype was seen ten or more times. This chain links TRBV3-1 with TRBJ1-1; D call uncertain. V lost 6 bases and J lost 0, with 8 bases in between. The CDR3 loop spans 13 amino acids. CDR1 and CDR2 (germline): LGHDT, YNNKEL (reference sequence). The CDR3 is CASRTGMNTEAFF. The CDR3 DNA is TGTGCCAGCAGGACCGGCATGAACACTGAAGCTTTCTTT.

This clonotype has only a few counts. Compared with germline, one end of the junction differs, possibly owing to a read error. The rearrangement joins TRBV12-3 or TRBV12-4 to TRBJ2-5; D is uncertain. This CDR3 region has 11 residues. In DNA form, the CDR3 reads TGTGCCAGCAGGTTAGAAGAGACCCAGTACTTC. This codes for CASRLEETQYF.

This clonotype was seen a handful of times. In nucleotides, the CDR3 is TGTGCCAGCAGCTTAGAGGGGGCGAGTTACTATGGCTACACCTTC. Protein: CASSLEGASYYGYTF. The chain has TRBV7-6 and TRBJ1-2; 7 positions agree with TRBD1. The V gene end was trimmed by 1 base and the J gene end by 3 bases; junction bases not matched to a gene: 5. The CDR3 loop spans 15 amino acids. The germline CDR1 and CDR2 sequences are SGHVS and FNYEAQ.

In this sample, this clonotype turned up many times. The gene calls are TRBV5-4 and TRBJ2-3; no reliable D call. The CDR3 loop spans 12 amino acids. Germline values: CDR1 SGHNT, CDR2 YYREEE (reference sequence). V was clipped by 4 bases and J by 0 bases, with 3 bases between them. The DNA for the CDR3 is TGTGCCAGCAGCACTAGCACAGATACGCAGTATTTT. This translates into CASSTSTDTQYF.

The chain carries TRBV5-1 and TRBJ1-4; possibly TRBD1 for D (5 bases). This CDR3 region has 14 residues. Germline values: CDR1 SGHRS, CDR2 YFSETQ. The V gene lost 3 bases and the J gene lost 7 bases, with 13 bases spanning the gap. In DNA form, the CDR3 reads TGCGCCAGCAGCTCAGGGCTGCGGGCTGAAAAACTGTTTTTT. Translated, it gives CASSSGLRAEKLFF. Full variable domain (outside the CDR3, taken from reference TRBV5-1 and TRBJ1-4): KAGVTQTPRYLIKTRGQQVTLSCSPISGHRSVSWYQQTPGQGLQFLFEYFSETQRNKGNFPGRFSGRQFSNSRSEMNVSTLELGDSALYLCASSSGLRAEKLFFGSGTQLSVL.

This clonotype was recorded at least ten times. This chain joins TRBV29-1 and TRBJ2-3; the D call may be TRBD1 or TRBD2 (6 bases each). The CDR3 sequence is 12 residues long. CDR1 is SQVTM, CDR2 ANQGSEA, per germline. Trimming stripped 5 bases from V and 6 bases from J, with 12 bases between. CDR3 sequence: CSVPMGGDTQYF. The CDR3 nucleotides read TGCAGCGTTCCTATGGGGGGCGATACGCAGTATTTT.

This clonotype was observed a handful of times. The CDR3 region has the DNA TGTGCCAGCGCCGGGACTCTCAGGACTGAAGCTTTCTTT. Its translation is CASAGTLRTEAFF. The J gene is TRBJ1-1, the V gene TRBV25-1; TRBD1 is a possible D gene (5 bases). CDR1 is MGHDK, CDR2 SYGVNS, per germline. The CDR3 is made up of 13 amino acids. Trimming removed 8 bases at V and 5 bases at J, with 15 bases between.

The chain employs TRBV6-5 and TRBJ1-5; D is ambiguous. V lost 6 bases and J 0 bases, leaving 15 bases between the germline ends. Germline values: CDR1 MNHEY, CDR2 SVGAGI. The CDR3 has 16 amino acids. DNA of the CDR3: TGTGCCAGCAGAGCCGGTGGCTTTTATAGCAATCAGCCCCAGCATTTT. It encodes CASRAGGFYSNQPQHF.

In DNA form, the CDR3 reads TGTGCCAGCGAAAACATCCAGGGGAGCGGGACTGAAGCTTTCTTT. Its translation: CASENIQGSGTEAFF. The V and J genes are TRBV6-1 and TRBJ1-1, with D possibly being TRBD1 (6 bases). The germline CDR1 and CDR2 sequences are MNHNS and SASEGT. The CDR3 sequence is 15 residues long. Trimming removed 8 bases at V and 5 bases at J, with 21 bases between.

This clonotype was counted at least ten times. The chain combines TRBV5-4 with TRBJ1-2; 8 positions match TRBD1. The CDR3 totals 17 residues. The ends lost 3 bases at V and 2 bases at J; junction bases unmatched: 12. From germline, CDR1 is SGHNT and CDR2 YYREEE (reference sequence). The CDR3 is CASSSRTGTFLNYGYTF. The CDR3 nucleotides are TGTGCCAGCAGCTCCCGGACAGGGACTTTTTTAAACTATGGCTACACCTTC.

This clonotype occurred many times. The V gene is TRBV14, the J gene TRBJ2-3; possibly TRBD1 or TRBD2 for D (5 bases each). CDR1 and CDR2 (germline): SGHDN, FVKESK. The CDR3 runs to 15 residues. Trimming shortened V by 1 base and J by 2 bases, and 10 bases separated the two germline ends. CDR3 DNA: TGTGCCAGCAGCCAAGGGGGGACCTCCACAGATACGCAGTATTTT. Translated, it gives CASSQGGTSTDTQYF.

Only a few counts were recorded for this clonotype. The CDR3 DNA sequence: TGTGCCAGCAGCCAAGCAAGGATAAGCACAGATACGCAGTATTTT. Translating it yields CASSQARISTDTQYF. The rearrangement joins TRBV3-1 to TRBJ2-3; D call uncertain. CDR3 length: 15 residues. The V gene's germline CDR1 is LGHDT and CDR2 YNNKEL (reference sequence). Trimming took 1 base from V and 0 from J, leaving 8 bases between them.

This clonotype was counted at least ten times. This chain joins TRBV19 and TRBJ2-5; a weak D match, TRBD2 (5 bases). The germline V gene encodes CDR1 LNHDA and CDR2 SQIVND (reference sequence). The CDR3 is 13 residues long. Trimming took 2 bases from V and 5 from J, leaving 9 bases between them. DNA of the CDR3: TGTGCCAGTAGTATATCGGGGTTGGAGACCCAGTACTTC. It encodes CASSISGLETQYF.

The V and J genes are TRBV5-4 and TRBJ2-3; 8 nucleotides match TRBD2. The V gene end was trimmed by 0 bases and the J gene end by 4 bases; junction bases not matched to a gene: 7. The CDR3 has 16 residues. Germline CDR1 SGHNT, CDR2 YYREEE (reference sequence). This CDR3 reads CASSLDVGGAPDTQYF. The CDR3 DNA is TGTGCCAGCAGCTTGGACGTCGGGGGGGCCCCAGATACGCAGTATTTT. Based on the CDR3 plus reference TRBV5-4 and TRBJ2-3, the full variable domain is ETGVTQSPTHLIKTRGQQVTLRCSSQSGHNTVSWYQQALGQGPQFIFQYYREEENGRGNFPPRFSGLQFPNYSSELNVNALELDDSALYLCASSLDVGGAPDTQYFGPGTRLTVL.